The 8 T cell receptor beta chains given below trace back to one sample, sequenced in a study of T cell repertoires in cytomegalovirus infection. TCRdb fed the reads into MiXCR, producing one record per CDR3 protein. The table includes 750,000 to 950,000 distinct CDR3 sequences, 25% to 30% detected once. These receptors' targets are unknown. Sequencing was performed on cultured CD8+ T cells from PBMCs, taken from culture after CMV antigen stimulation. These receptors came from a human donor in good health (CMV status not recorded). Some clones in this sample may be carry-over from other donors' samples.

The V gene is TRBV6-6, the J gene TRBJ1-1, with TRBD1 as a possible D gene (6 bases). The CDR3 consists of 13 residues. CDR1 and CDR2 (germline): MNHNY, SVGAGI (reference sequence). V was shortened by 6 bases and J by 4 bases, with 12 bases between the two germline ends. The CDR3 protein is CASRPTGTTEAFF. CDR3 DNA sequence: TGTGCCAGCAGACCCACAGGGACCACTGAAGCTTTCTTT.

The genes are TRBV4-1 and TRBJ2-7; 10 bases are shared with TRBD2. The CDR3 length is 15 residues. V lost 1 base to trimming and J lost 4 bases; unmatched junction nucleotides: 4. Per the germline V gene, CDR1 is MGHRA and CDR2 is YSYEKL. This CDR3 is CASSQGASGGYEQYF. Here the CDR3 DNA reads TGCGCCAGCAGCCAAGGGGCTAGCGGGGGTTACGAGCAGTACTTC.

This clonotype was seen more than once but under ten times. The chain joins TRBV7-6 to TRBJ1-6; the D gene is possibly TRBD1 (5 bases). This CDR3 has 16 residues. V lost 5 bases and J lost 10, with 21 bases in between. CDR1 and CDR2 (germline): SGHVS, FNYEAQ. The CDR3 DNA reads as TGTGCCAGCAGCCCCACTACCGGGACCCACGGATCACCCCTCCACTTT. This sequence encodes CASSPTTGTHGSPLHF.

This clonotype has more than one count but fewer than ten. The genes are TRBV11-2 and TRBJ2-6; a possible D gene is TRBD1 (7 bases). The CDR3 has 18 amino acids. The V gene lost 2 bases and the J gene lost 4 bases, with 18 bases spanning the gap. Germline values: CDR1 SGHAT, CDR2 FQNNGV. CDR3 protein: CASSLWRGPGKGANVLTF. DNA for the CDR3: TGTGCCAGCAGCTTATGGAGGGGGCCTGGGAAAGGGGCCAACGTCCTGACTTTC.

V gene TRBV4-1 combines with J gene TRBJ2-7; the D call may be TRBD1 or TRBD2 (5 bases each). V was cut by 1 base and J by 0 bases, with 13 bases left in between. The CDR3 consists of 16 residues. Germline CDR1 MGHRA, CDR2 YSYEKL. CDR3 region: CASSQVLAGSSYEQYF. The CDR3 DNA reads TGCGCCAGCAGCCAAGTCTTGGCAGGGAGCTCCTACGAGCAGTACTTC.

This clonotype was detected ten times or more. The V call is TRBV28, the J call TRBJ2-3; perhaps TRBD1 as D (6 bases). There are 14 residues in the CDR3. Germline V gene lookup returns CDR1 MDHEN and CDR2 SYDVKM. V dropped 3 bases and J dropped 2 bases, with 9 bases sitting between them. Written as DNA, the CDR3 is TGTGCCAGCAGTTTGGACAGCCCCACAGATACGCAGTATTTT. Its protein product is CASSLDSPTDTQYF.

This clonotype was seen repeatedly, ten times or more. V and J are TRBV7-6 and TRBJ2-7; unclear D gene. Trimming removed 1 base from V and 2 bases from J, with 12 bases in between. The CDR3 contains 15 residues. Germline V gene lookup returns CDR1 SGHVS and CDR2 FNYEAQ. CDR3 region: CASSLGVGFTYEQYF. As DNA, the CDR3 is TGTGCCAGCAGCTTAGGGGTGGGGTTCACCTACGAGCAGTACTTC.

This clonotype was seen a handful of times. The CDR3 region is CASSRRAGPDTEAFF. CDR3 in DNA: TGTGCCAGCAGCCGCCGGGCGGGGCCGGACACTGAAGCTTTCTTT. The rearrangement links TRBV2 to TRBJ1-1; D perhaps matches TRBD1 (5 bases). Germline V gene lookup returns CDR1 SNHLY and CDR2 FYNNEI. V lost 6 bases and J 3 bases, leaving 17 bases between the germline ends. The CDR3 totals 15 residues.